This T cell receptor (beta chain) originates from a study of beta chain features in type 1 diabetes. Isolated RNA was reverse transcribed in full, so expressed TCRB transcripts were sequenced. Mean read depth for naive, central memory and regulatory T cell samples was around 3.5 million reads. Here immunoSEQ multiplex PCR was the method, and the copy in TCRdb shows in-frame clones only, minus some. The table records around 430,000 clones, about 29% of them present only once. V lost 5 bases to trimming and J lost 15 bases, with 14 bases between them. The CDR3 extends over 11 amino acids. The germline CDR1 and CDR2 sequences are SEHNR and FQNEAQ (reference sequence). Points on this clone: Its antigen is unknown.

Findings and limits, study-wide: Fewer junction insertions and more nucleotide deletions appeared in type 1 diabetes patients. Patients with Type 1 diabetes showed moderately but significantly shorter TCRB CDR3s in all four CD4+ subsets.

J is TRBJ2-1 and V is TRBV7-9, with D possibly called TRBD1 or TRBD2 (5 bases each). This TCR was recovered from a man between 18 and 35 years old in good health. Sequenced sample: naive CD4+ T cells from blood. The CDR3 sequence: CASSPGTPGFF. DNA of the CDR3: TGTGCCAGCAGCCCCGGGACCCCCGGGTTCTTC.